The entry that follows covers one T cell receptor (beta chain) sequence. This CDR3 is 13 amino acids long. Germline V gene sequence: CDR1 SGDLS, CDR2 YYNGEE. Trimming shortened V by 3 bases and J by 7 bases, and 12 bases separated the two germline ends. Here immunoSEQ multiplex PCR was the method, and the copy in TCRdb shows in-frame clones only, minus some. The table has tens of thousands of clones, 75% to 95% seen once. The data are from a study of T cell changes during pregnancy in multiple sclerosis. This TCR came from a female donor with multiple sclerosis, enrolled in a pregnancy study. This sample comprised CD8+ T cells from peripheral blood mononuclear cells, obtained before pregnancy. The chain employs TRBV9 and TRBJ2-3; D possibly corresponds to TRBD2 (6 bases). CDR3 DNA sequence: TGTGCCAGCAGCGGGCGGGGCTTGCATACGCAGTATTTT. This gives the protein CASSGRGLHTQYF.